This entry features one T cell receptor beta chain sequence. The antigen is not known. The germline CDR1 and CDR2 sequences are SQVTM and ANQGSEA. This CDR3 has 12 amino acids. Trimming took 6 bases from V and 1 from J, leaving 9 bases between them. The data are from a study of beta chain features in type 1 diabetes. Sequenced material consisted of expressed TCRB transcripts (all of the isolated RNA was reverse transcribed). Clones were sequenced by immunoSEQ multiplex PCR, and TCRdb holds only the in-frame ones, with some missing. This sample has fewer than 500,000 clones, with 11% to 15% found just once. Notes on the study in general: There was a possibility that cDNA sequencing over-represented cells with high TCR expression. Patients' naive, central memory and regulatory TCRB repertoires appeared more alike than those of healthy donors. Any HLA effect on TCRB rearrangement was left unresolved by small sub-analyses.

This clonotype was obtained from a man younger than 40 in good health. The chain uses TRBV29-1 and TRBJ2-5, with unresolved D. The sample comprised naive CD4+ T cells from blood. The CDR3 DNA is TGCAGCGTGCCCGTCACCCAAGAGACCCAGTACTTC. Its translation is CSVPVTQETQYF.